This TCR beta chain came from a study of T cell changes during pregnancy in multiple sclerosis. The germline V gene has CDR1 SGHRS and CDR2 YFSETQ. This CDR3 has 13 residues. Trimming cost V 0 bases and J 1 base, with 5 bases left between them. This clone was counted between two and nine times. Sequencing used immunoSEQ multiplex PCR; TCRdb keeps in-frame clones, though not all of them. This table has 30,000 to 40,000 clones, about nine tenths appearing once. This rearrangement joins TRBV5-1 to TRBJ2-7; D unclear. The sample was CD4+ T cells from peripheral blood mononuclear cells, taken in the first trimester of pregnancy. This clonotype was obtained from a female donor in good health, enrolled as a control in a pregnancy study. The CDR3 DNA sequence: TGCGCCAGCAGCTTGGGGCAGTCCTACGAGCAGTACTTC. Its translation is CASSLGQSYEQYF.